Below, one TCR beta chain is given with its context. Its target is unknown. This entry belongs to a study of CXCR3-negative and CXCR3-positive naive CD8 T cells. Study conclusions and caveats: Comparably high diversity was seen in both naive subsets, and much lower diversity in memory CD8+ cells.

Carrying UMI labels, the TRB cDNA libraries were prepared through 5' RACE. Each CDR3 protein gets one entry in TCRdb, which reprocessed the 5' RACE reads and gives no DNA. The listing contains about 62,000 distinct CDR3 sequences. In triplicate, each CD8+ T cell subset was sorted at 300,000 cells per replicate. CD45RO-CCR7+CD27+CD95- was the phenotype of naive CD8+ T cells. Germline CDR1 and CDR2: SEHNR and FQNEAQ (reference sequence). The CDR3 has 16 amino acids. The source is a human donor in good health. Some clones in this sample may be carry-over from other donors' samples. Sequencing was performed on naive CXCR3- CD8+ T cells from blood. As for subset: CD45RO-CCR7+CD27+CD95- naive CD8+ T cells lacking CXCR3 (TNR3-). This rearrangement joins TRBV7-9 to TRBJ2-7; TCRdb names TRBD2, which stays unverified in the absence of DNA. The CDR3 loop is CASSHGTSGGGYEQYF.